This TCR beta chain comes out of a study of cytotoxic CD8 clonotypes in ibrutinib-treated CLL. About the research overall: Response samples came after a median roughly 13 months of treatment, range 6 to 36.

The study, taken as a whole, reports: Public clonotypes proved infrequent, and on treatment they shrank or remained steady.

CDR1 and CDR2 (germline): LNHDA, SQIVND (reference sequence). There are 15 residues in the CDR3. V trimming: 5 bases; J trimming: 3 bases; junction bases outside the gene matches: 5. Sequenced by immunoSEQ multiplex PCR; TCRdb stores in-frame clones only, minus some. The sample carries some 200,000 clones, 70% recorded once. For this clone: Antigen specificity is unknown.

The gene calls are TRBV19 and TRBJ2-7; 12 nucleotides match TRBD1. Sequences were derived from PBMCs, sampled after 12 months of ibrutinib treatment. The TCR comes from a human donor with chronic lymphocytic leukemia. For the CDR3, the DNA is TGTGCCAGTAGTCCCGGGACAGGGGGCCTCTACGAGCAGTACTTC. The encoded protein is CASSPGTGGLYEQYF.